Presented here are 28 T cell receptor beta chains from one specimen sequenced in a study of blood T cell repertoires in COVID-19. Measured with immunoSEQ multiplex PCR; TCRdb has only the in-frame clones, and not every one. The profile shows over 45,000 clones, approximately 88% of them singletons. Sequencing was performed on peripheral blood. These receptors originate from a man aged 35-49 years with COVID-19, enrolled during active disease.

The rearrangement joins TRBV2 to TRBJ2-7; TRBD2 matches 14 bases. Germline V gene lookup returns CDR1 SNHLY and CDR2 FYNNEI. The CDR3 has 15 amino acids. Trimming cost V 6 bases and J 4 bases; bases outside gene matches: 5. DNA for the CDR3: TGTGCCAGCAGGGGGGGACTAGCGGGAGTATACGAGCAGTACTTC. Encoded protein: CASRGGLAGVYEQYF.

V gene TRBV28 combines with J gene TRBJ1-2, with a possible D match to TRBD1 (6 bases). Germline-derived CDR1 and CDR2 are MDHEN and SYDVKM. Trimming cost V 6 bases and J 4 bases, with 15 bases left between them. The CDR3 has 14 amino acids. CDR3 sequence reads: CASRLEGGRYGYTF. In nucleotides, the CDR3 is TGTGCCAGCAGGTTGGAGGGGGGGCGCTATGGCTACACCTTC.

J is TRBJ2-3 and V is TRBV5-4; 7 bases line up with TRBD2. J lost 2 bases, V lost 0 bases, and 3 bases had no gene match. The CDR3 covers 15 residues. CDR1 is SGHNT and CDR2 is YYREEE in the germline V gene (reference sequence). DNA of the CDR3: TGTGCCAGCAGCTTGGATAGCGGGTACACAGATACGCAGTATTTT. It specifies CASSLDSGYTDTQYF.

As for this clone: At one end, the junction sequence differs from germline, possibly due to a read error. The rearrangement joins TRBV7-7 to TRBJ1-1; D is ambiguous. The CDR3 runs 14 residues. Germline V gives CDR1 SSHAT, CDR2 FNYEAQ (reference sequence). DNA for the CDR3: TGTGCTAGCAGTCGAGAGCCATTAAACACTGAAGCTTTCTTT. Protein product: CASSREPLNTEAFF.

The chain joins TRBV28 to TRBJ1-5; D is ambiguous. The CDR3 has 12 residues. Germline V gene sequence: CDR1 MDHEN, CDR2 SYDVKM. The ends were cut back, 3 bases at V and 8 bases at J, with 8 bases in the middle. The DNA of the CDR3 is TGTGCCAGCAGTTTCCCGAGTGAGCCCCAGCATTTT. This encodes CASSFPSEPQHF.

The chain links TRBV28 to TRBJ2-7, with unresolved D. V was clipped by 3 bases and J by 2 bases, with 8 bases between them. The CDR3 is 13 residues long. Looked up from germline, CDR1 is MDHEN and CDR2 is SYDVKM. The chain's CDR3 is CASSFGSAYEQYF. CDR3 DNA: TGTGCCAGCAGTTTCGGAAGCGCCTACGAGCAGTACTTC. Full variable domain (missing parts from reference TRBV28 and TRBJ2-7): DVKVTQSSRYLVKRTGEKVFLECVQDMDHENMFWYRQDPGLGLRLIYFSYDVKMKEKGDIPEGYSVSREKKERFSLILESASTNQTSMYLCASSFGSAYEQYFGPGTRLTVT.

V usage is TRBV6-6 and J usage is TRBJ2-1; 12 nucleotides match TRBD2. Germline CDR1 reads MNHNY; CDR2 reads SVGAGI (reference sequence). Germline trimming cut 8 bases from V and 3 bases from J; bases unmatched to any gene: 5. This CDR3 comprises 15 residues. CDR3 region: CASGKGLAGYNEQFF. The CDR3 nucleotides read TGTGCCAGCGGCAAGGGACTAGCGGGCTACAATGAGCAGTTCTTC.

The chain employs TRBV2 and TRBJ1-1; a weak D match, TRBD1 (6 bases). This CDR3 is 12 amino acids long. Germline V gene data show CDR1 as SNHLY and CDR2 as FYNNEI. Trimming removed 7 bases from V and 5 bases from J, with 11 bases in between. The CDR3 nucleotides read TGTGCCAGCACCGAGGGGGGGACTGAAGCTTTCTTT. Translation: CASTEGGTEAFF.

This sequence joins TRBV5-1 and TRBJ1-2, with 9 bases that match TRBD1. With 0 bases clipped from V and 6 bases from J, the junction kept 6 bases outside the gene matches. CDR3 size: 15 residues. Germline V lookup: CDR1 SGHRS, CDR2 YFSETQ. The CDR3 reads CASSLGDREFHGYTF. The CDR3 coding sequence is TGCGCCAGCAGCTTGGGGGACAGGGAATTTCATGGCTACACCTTC.

The chain joins TRBV24-1 to TRBJ2-2; TRBD2 matches 7 bases. Trimming at V came to 5 bases and at J to 0 bases, leaving 5 bases not matched to a gene. CDR3 length: 16 amino acids. CDR1 and CDR2 from the germline V gene are KGHDR and SFDVKD. The chain's CDR3 is CATSGLAGANTGELFF. As DNA, the CDR3 is TGTGCCACCAGTGGACTCGCGGGGGCGAACACCGGGGAGCTGTTTTTT.

V gene TRBV11-2 combines with J gene TRBJ2-1; tentatively, D is TRBD2 (6 bases). This CDR3 is 16 amino acids long. The V end was cut by 1 base, the J end by 5 bases, with 15 bases between. Germline V lookup: CDR1 SGHAT, CDR2 FQNNGV. CDR3 coding DNA: TGTGCCAGCAGCTTAGTTTGGGGAGGAAGCAACAATGAGCAGTTCTTC. Its protein product is CASSLVWGGSNNEQFF.

The chain links TRBV6-1 to TRBJ2-3, with D maybe TRBD2 (6 bases). This CDR3 is 15 amino acids long. Germline V lookup: CDR1 MNHNS, CDR2 SASEGT. V dropped 6 bases and J dropped 2 bases, with 15 bases sitting between them. CDR3 sequence: CASSNAGGLTDTQYF. The CDR3 DNA follows: TGTGCCAGCAGCAACGCCGGGGGACTCACAGATACGCAGTATTTT.

The V gene is TRBV6-1, the J gene TRBJ1-3; 8 positions match TRBD1. The V gene's germline CDR1 is MNHNS and CDR2 SASEGT. The V and J ends lost 2 bases and 0 bases, in that order; junction bases with no gene match: 12. The CDR3 sequence is 19 residues long. CDR3 nucleotides: TGTGCCAGCAGTGAAAAGAGGGACAGGTGGGGGATCTCTGGAAACACCATATATTTT. As protein: CASSEKRDRWGISGNTIYF.

This chain uses TRBV6-4 with TRBJ1-1, with a possible D match to TRBD1 (6 bases). The CDR3 is 17 residues long. Germline CDR1 and CDR2: MRHNA and SNTAGT. The V gene lost 6 bases and the J gene lost 5 bases, with 25 bases spanning the gap. The CDR3 DNA reads as TGTGCCAGCAGCGCTCAAGGCGGGGGTCGGAGGGGGACTGAAGCTTTCTTT. This gives the protein CASSAQGGGRRGTEAFF.

This clone was counted a few times. The chain employs TRBV5-1 and TRBJ2-7, with D possibly TRBD2 on 6 matching bases. The germline V and J ends were trimmed by 0 bases and 3 bases, with 13 bases remaining between them. This CDR3 region has 15 residues. Germline V gene sequence: CDR1 SGHRS, CDR2 YFSETQ. CDR3 amino acids: CASSLGRGPLYEQYF. The CDR3 nucleotides read TGCGCCAGCAGCTTGGGGCGGGGCCCACTCTACGAGCAGTACTTC.

The J gene is TRBJ2-1, the V gene TRBV9; 7 positions agree with TRBD2. This CDR3 region has 13 residues. Germline loops: CDR1 SGDLS, CDR2 YYNGEE. CDR3 amino acids: CGGLGGTKNEQFF. In DNA form, the CDR3 reads TGTGGCGGCCTCGGGGGGACCAAGAATGAGCAGTTCTTC.

This clone was found a few times. The CDR3 bases are TGTGCCAGCAGCCAAGATTTTGGCGGGAGGGCGGGAGATACGCAGTATTTT. As protein: CASSQDFGGRAGDTQYF. The gene calls are TRBV3-1 (or the pseudogene TRBV3-2) and TRBJ2-3, with 9 bases matching TRBD2. CDR1 and CDR2 (germline): LGHDT, YNNKEL (reference sequence). J was trimmed by 5 bases and V by 0 bases; bases with no gene match: 9. The CDR3 totals 17 residues.

This clone occurred once. This CDR3 reads CASSPQGQRTDTQYF. In DNA form, the CDR3 reads TGTGCCAGCAGCCCACAGGGACAGCGCACAGATACGCAGTATTTT. The chain links TRBV11-2 to TRBJ2-3; 7 nucleotides line up with TRBD1. CDR1 and CDR2 from the germline V gene are SGHAT and FQNNGV. The CDR3 length is 15 residues. V gave up 5 bases and J gave up 1 base; unmatched junction bases: 6.

V gene TRBV19 combines with J gene TRBJ1-4; D possibly corresponds to TRBD1 (5 bases). V lost 1 base and J lost 7, with 16 bases in between. Germline loops: CDR1 LNHDA, CDR2 SQIVND (reference sequence). CDR3 size: 16 residues. CDR3: CASSIGRGFSPEKLFF. The CDR3 DNA reads TGTGCCAGTAGTATAGGCCGGGGGTTTTCGCCTGAAAAACTGTTTTTT.

The chain carries TRBV15 and TRBJ1-2; D gene uncertain. This CDR3 region has 15 residues. CDR1 is LNHNV and CDR2 is YYDKDF in the germline V gene (reference sequence). Trimming removed 0 bases at V and 4 bases at J, with 12 bases between. The CDR3 DNA is TGTGCCACCAGCAGAGATGCTACCGCGCTCTATGGCTACACCTTC. Amino acid sequence: CATSRDATALYGYTF.

The chain joins TRBV11-3 to TRBJ2-1; 7 bases match TRBD2. This CDR3 spans 16 amino acids. CDR1 and CDR2 (germline): SGHNT, YENEEA. Trimming took 0 bases from V and 3 from J; bases not matched to a gene: 5. For the CDR3, the DNA is TGTGCCAGCAGCTTAGATCAGCGGGACGGCTACAATGAGCAGTTCTTC. It encodes CASSLDQRDGYNEQFF.

The V call is TRBV30, the J call TRBJ2-7; 8 positions match TRBD1. The CDR3 is 11 amino acids. Trimming took 5 bases from V and 3 from J; bases not matched to a gene: 0. Germline assignment: CDR1 GTSNPN and CDR2 SVGIG (reference sequence). CDR3 bases: TGTGCCTGGGGACAGGGCTACGAGCAGTACTTC. Encoded protein: CAWGQGYEQYF.

This chain's CDR3 is CASSVVGTDTDTQYF. CDR3 coding DNA: TGTGCCAGCAGCGTAGTCGGGACAGATACAGATACGCAGTATTTT. The chain employs TRBV9 and TRBJ2-3, with 7 bases identical to TRBD1. From germline, CDR1 is SGDLS and CDR2 YYNGEE. Trimming at V came to 0 bases and at J to 3 bases, leaving 4 bases not matched to a gene. This CDR3 is 15 amino acids long. The full variable domain, rest sourced from reference TRBV9 and TRBJ2-3, is DSGVTQTPKHLITATGQRVTLRCSPRSGDLSVYWYQQSLDQGLQFLIQYYNGEERAKGNILERFSAQQFPDLHSELNLSSLELGDSALYFCASSVVGTDTDTQYFGPGTRLTVL.

The chain is built from TRBV5-1 and TRBJ2-1, with 10 bases aligning to TRBD1. V shed 2 bases and J 3 bases; nucleotides not matched to a gene: 2. Per the germline V gene, CDR1 is SGHRS and CDR2 is YFSETQ. The CDR3 covers 15 residues. CDR3 DNA: TGCGCCAGCAGCTTCGGGACAGGGGTCTACAATGAGCAGTTCTTC. This gives the protein CASSFGTGVYNEQFF.

This chain connects TRBV4-1 to TRBJ2-1; the D gene is possibly TRBD2 (6 bases). Trimming removed 3 bases from V and 3 bases from J, with 9 bases in between. Germline CDR1 MGHRA, CDR2 YSYEKL. The CDR3 is made up of 14 amino acids. The CDR3 coding sequence is TGCGCCAGCAGCCAGGAGACTAGCTACAATGAGCAGTTCTTC. It encodes CASSQETSYNEQFF.

The rearrangement links TRBV29-1 to TRBJ2-5; D is perhaps TRBD2 (5 bases). CDR1 and CDR2 from the germline V gene are SQVTM and ANQGSEA. This CDR3 is 12 amino acids long. Between the trimmed V and J ends, which lost 6 bases and 3 bases, there was a span of 11 bases. The DNA for the CDR3 is TGCAGCGTGACCGGGGTAAAAGAGACCCAGTACTTC. Its protein product is CSVTGVKETQYF. Full variable domain (rest looked up from reference TRBV29-1 and TRBJ2-5): SAVISQKPSRDICQRGTSLTIQCQVDSQVTMMFWYRQQPGQSLTLIATANQGSEATYESGFVIDKFPISRPNLTFSTLTVSNMSPEDSSIYLCSVTGVKETQYFGPGTRLLVL.

The genes are TRBV6-2 or TRBV6-3 and TRBJ1-1; D not certain. The CDR3 sequence is 16 residues long. The germline V and J ends were trimmed by 2 bases and 3 bases, with 16 bases remaining between them. Looked up from germline, CDR1 is MNHEY and CDR2 is SVGEGT. The CDR3 bases are TGTGCCAGCAGTTACGAGGCTAATACATGGGACACTGAAGCTTTCTTT. Its protein is CASSYEANTWDTEAFF.

This clone was counted once. The rearrangement links TRBV19 to TRBJ1-4, with D perhaps matching TRBD1 (6 bases). Germline CDR1 is LNHDA and CDR2 is SQIVND (reference sequence). The CDR3 is 15 amino acids. The V end lost 8 bases, the J end lost 6 bases, and 19 bases lay between the germline ends. CDR3 bases: TGTGCCAGTGCCCCCAACAGGGTCGGGGATGAAAAACTGTTTTTT. Translated, it gives CASAPNRVGDEKLFF.